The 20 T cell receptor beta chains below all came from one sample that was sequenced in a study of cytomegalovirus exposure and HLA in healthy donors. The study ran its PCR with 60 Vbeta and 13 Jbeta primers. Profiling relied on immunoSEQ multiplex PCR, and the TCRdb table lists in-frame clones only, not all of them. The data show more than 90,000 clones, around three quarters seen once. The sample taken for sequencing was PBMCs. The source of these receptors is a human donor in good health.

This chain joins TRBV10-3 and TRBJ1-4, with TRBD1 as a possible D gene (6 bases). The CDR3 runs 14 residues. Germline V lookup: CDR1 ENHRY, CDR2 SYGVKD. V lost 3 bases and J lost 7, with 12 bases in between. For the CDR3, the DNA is TGTGCCATCAGTGACAGGGGTATAGGTGAAAAACTGTTTTTT. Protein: CAISDRGIGEKLFF.

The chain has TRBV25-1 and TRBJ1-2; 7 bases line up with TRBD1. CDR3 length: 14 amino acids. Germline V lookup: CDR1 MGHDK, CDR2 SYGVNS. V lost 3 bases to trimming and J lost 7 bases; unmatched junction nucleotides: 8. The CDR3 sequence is CASSEVDRTGGYTF. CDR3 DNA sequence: TGTGCCAGCAGTGAGGTGGACAGGACGGGTGGCTACACCTTC.

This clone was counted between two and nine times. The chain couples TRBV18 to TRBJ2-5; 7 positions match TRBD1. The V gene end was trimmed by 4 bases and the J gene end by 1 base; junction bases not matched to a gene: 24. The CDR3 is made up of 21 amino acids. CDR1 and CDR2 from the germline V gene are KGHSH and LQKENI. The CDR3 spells CASSRALRFSPGTDIQETQYF. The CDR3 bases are TGTGCCAGCTCACGTGCCCTAAGATTTAGCCCCGGGACAGACATCCAAGAGACCCAGTACTTC.

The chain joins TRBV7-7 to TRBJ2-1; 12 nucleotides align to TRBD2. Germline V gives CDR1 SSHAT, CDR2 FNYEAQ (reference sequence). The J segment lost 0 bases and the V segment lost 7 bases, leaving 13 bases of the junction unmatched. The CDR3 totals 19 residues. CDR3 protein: CASNKSGTSGLLSYNEQFF. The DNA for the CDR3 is TGTGCCAGCAACAAATCCGGGACTAGCGGGCTCCTCTCCTACAATGAGCAGTTCTTC.

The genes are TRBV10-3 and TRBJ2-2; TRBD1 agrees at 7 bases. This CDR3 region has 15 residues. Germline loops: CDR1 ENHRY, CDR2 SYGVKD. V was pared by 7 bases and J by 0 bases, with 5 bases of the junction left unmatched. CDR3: CAINKGQSNTGELFF. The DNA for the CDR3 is TGTGCCATCAATAAGGGACAGTCGAACACCGGGGAGCTGTTTTTT.

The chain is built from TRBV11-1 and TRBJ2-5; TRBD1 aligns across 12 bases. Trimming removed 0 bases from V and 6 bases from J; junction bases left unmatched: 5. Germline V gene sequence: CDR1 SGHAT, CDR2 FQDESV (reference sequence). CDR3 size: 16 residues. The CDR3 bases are TGTGCCAGCAGCTTAGCGCTGGGACAGGGGGCAAAGACCCAGTACTTC. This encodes CASSLALGQGAKTQYF.

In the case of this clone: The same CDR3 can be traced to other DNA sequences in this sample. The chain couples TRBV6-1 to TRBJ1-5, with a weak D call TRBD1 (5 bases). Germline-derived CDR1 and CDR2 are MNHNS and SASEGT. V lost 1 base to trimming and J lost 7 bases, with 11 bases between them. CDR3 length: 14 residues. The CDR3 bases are TGTGCCAGCAGTGAAGTCGCCCAGGGACAGCCCCAGCATTTT. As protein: CASSEVAQGQPQHF.

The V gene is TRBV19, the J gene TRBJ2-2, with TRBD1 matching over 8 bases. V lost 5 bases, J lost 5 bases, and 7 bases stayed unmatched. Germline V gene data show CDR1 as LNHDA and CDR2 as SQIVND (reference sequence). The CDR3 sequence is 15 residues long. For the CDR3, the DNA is TGTGCCAGTAGTGAGGACAGGGCGTGGACCGGGGAGCTGTTTTTT. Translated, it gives CASSEDRAWTGELFF.

The CDR3: CASIDRGWEKLFF. As DNA, the CDR3 is TGTGCCAGCATTGACAGGGGTTGGGAAAAACTGTTTTTT. The rearrangement uses TRBV2 and TRBJ1-4, with 8 positions matching TRBD1. The J segment lost 8 bases and the V segment lost 7 bases, leaving 6 bases of the junction unmatched. The CDR3 runs to 13 residues. The germline gives CDR1 SNHLY, CDR2 FYNNEI.

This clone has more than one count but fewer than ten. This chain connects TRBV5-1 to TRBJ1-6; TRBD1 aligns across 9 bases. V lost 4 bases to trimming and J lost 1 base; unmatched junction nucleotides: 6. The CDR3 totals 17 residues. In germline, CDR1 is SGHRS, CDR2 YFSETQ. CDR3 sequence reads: CASSLRTGASYNSPLHF. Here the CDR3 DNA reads TGCGCCAGCAGCCTGCGGACAGGGGCGTCCTATAATTCACCCCTCCACTTT.

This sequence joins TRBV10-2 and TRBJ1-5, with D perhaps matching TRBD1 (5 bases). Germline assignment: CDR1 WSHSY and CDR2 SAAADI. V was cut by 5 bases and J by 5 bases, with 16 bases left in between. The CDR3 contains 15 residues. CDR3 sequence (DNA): TGCGCCAGCAGTTCCTTTTTCAGGGAGGATCAGCCCCAGCATTTT. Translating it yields CASSSFFREDQPQHF.

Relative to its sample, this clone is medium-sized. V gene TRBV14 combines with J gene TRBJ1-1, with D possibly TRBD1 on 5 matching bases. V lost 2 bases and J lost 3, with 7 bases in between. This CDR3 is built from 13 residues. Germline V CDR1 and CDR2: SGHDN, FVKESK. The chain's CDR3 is CASSQTGYTEAFF. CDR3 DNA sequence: TGTGCCAGCAGCCAAACAGGTTACACTGAAGCTTTCTTT.

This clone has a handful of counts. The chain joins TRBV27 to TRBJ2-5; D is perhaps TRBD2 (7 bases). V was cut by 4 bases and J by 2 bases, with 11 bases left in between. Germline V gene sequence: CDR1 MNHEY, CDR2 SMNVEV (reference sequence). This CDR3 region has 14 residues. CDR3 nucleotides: TGTGCCAGCAGTTGGGGGGGGCCACAAGAGACCCAGTACTTC. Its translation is CASSWGGPQETQYF.

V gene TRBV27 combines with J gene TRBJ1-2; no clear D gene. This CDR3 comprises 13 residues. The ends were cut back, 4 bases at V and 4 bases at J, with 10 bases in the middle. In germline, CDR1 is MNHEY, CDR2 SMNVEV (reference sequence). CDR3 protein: CASSSGALYGYTF. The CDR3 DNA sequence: TGTGCCAGCAGTTCCGGAGCCCTCTATGGCTACACCTTC.

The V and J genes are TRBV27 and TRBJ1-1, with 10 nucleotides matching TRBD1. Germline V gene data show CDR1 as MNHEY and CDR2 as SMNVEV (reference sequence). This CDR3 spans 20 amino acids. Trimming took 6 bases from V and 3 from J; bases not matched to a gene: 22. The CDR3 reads CASRSQTGGPGKIRDTEAFF. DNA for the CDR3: TGTGCCAGCAGATCCCAGACAGGGGGCCCCGGGAAGATTCGGGACACTGAAGCTTTCTTT.

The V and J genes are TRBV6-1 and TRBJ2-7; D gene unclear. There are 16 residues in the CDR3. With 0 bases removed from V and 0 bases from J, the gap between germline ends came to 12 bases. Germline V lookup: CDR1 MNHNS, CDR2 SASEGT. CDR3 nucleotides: TGTGCCAGCAGTGAAGCAAGATTTAGGAGCTCCTACGAGCAGTACTTC. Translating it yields CASSEARFRSSYEQYF.

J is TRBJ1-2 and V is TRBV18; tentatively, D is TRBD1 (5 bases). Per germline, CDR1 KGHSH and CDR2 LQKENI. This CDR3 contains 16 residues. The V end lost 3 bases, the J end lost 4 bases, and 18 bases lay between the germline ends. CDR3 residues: CASSPRREGFGYGYTF. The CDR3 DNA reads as TGTGCCAGCTCACCCCGCAGGGAGGGGTTCGGCTATGGCTACACCTTC.

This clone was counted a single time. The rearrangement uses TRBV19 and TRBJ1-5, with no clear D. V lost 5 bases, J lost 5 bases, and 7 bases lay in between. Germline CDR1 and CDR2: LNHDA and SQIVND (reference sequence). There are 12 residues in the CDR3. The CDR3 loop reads CASSSSDQPQHF. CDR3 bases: TGTGCCAGTAGTTCCAGCGATCAGCCCCAGCATTTT.

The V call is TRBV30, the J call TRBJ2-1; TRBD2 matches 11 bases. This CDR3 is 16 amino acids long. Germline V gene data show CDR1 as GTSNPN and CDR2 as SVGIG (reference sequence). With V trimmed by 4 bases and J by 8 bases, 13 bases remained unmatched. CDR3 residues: CAWTAIAGGGGYEQFF. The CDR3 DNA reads TGTGCCTGGACCGCCATAGCGGGAGGGGGGGGATATGAGCAGTTCTTC.

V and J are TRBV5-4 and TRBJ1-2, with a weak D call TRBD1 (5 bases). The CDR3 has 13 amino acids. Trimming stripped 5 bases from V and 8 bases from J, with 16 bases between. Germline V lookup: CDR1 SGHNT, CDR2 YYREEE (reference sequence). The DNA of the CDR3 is TGTGCCAGCAGTACCCCCGCAGGGTGCGGCTACACCTTC. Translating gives CASSTPAGCGYTF.